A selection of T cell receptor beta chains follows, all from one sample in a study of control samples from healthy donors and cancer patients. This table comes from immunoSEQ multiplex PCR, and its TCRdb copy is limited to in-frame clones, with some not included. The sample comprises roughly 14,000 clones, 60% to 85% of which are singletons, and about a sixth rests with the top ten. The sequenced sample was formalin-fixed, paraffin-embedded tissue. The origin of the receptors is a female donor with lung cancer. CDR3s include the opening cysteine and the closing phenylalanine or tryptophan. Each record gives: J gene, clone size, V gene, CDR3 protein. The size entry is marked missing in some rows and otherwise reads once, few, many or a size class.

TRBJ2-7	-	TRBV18	CASSPGPQRGSSYEQYF
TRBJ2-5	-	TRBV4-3	CASSQGQRGAETQYF
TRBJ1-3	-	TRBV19	CASNGIPRNTIYF
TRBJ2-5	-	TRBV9	CASSVDPAPLTSGGEETQYF
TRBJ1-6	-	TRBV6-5	CASSSEGQLNSPLHF
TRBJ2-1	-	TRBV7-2	CASSPLANSYNEQFF
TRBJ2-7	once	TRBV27	CASSPLRTSSYEQYF
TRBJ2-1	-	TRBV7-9	CASSRRDTRHNEQFF
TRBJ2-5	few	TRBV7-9	CASSVTGQETQYF
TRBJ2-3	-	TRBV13	CASSLGRGPGPQYF
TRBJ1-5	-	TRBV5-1	CASSLDGRGSNQPQHF
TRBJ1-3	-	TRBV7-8	CASSYRAKVSSGNTIYF
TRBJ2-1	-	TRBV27	CASRTWWPWSYNEQFF
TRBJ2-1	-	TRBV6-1	CASSEPAGSSSYNEQFF
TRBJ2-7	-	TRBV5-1	CASAPQGQGYEQYF
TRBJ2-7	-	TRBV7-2	CASSLASHRPDEQYF
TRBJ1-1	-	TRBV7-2	CASSLYLGRDAFF
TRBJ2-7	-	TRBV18	CASSLGSPRAYEQYF
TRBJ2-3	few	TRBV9	CASSEDWSGTQYF
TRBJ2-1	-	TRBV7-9	CASSQSRTPQGQGKFF
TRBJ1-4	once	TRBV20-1	CSARGNEKLFF
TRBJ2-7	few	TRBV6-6	CASRQGDRYEQYF
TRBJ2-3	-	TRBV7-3	CASSLQSSTDTQYF
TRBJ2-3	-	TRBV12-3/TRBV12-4	CASGPGSTDTQYF
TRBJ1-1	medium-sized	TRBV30	CAWSDPTWNTEAFF
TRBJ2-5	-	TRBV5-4	CASTGSTDLQETQYF
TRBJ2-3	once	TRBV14	CASSQQERTDTQYF
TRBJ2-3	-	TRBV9	CASSRDHATDTQYF
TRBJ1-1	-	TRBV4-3	CASSQDYPWGNTEAFF
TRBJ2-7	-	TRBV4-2	CASSPERSYEQYF
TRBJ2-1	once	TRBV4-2	CASSQEREAYNEQFF
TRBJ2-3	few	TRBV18	CASLTPSTDTQYF
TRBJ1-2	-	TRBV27	CASSLSKGGGYTF
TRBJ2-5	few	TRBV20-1	CSASGAPDNTQYF
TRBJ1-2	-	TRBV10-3	CAISDSNRGERYGYTF
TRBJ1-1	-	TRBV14	CASSQASGGNTEAFF
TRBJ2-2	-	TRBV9	CASSVDSRGELFF
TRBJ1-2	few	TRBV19	CASRRQGDPGYTF
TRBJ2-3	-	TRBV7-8	CASTLGGETDTQYF
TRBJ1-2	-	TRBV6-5	CASSFDRDSYGYTF
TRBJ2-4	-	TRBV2	CASTLQGGYIQYF
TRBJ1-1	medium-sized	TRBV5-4	CASSLESTTVEAFF
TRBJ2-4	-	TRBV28	CASSFPGSVKNIQYF
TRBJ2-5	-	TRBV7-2	CASSLDRGQETQYF
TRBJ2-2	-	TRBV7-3	CASSLSAYAGELFF
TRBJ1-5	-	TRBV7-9	CASSPDSFNQPQHF
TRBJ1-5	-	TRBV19	CASSTFEGLDQPQHF
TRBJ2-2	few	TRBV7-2	CASSTDGTAGTGELFF
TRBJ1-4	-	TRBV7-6	CASSFGGGRGEKLFF
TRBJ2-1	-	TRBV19	CASSGVSSVTYNEQFF
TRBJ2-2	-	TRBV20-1	CSARRDGELFF
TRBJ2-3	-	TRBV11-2	CASSTGTGGAVTDTQYF
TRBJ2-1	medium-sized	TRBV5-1	CASSLSPLAGGHNEQFF
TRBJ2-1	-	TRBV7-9	CASSSPLNEQFF
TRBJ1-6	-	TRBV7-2	CASSYDKVYNSPLHF
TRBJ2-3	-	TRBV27	CASGPGGFIDTQYF